This T cell receptor beta chain was captured in a study of cytomegalovirus exposure and HLA in healthy donors. TCRdb's copy holds only in-frame clones and misses some; the assay was immunoSEQ multiplex PCR. The table lists some 73,000 clones, 70% to 90% of them singletons. The junction had 5 bases not matched to a gene; V was cut back by 4 bases and J by 3 bases. Germline V lookup: CDR1 SNHLY, CDR2 FYNNEI. The CDR3 totals 14 residues. The TCR comes from a woman between 18 and 29 years old in good health and CMV-seropositive. This chain joins TRBV2 and TRBJ1-1; 7 bases agree with TRBD1. Sequenced input: PBMCs. CDR3 sequence: CASSGVRGDTEAFF. The CDR3 nucleotides are TGTGCCAGCAGTGGAGTCAGGGGGGACACTGAAGCTTTCTTT.